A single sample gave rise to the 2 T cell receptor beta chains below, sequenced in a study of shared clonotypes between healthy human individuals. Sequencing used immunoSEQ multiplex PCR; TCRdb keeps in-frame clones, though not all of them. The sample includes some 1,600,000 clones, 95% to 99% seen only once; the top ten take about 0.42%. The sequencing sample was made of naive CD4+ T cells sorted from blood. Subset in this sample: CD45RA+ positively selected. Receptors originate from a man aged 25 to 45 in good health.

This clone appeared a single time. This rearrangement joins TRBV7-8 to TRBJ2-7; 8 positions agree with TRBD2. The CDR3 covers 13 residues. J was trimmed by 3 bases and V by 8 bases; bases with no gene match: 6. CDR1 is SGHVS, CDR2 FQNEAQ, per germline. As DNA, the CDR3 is TGTGCCAGCCTCGCCGGGACTAGCTACGAGCAGTACTTC. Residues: CASLAGTSYEQYF.

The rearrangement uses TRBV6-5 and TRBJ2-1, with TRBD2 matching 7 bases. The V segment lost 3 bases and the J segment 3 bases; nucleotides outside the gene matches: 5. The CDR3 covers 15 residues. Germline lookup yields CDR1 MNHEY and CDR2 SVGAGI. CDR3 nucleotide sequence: TGTGCCAGCAGTTATACTAGCGCCCACTACAATGAGCAGTTCTTC. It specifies CASSYTSAHYNEQFF.